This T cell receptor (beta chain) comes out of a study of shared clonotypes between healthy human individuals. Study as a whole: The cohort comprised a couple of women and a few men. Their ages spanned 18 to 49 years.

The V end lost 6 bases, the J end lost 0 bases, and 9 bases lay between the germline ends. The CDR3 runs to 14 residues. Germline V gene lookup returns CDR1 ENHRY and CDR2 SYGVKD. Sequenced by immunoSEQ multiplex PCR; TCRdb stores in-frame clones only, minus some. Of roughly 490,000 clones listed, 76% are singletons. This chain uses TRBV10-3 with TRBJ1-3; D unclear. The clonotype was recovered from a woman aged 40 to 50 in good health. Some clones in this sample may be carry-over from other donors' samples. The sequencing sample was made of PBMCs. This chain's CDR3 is CAIRPDDSGNTIYF. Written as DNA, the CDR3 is TGTGCCATCAGACCCGATGACTCTGGAAACACCATATATTTT.